This TCR beta chain comes out of a study of identical twins. General study findings and limits: Among monozygotic twins, out-of-frame TCR alpha sharing exceeded what models predicted. Cross-sectional statistics underpinned the conclusions; the same donors were not followed. Twins shared out-of-frame alpha sequences with excess low generation probability.

Ten or more counts support this clonotype. Its target is not known. A universal primer site came from template switching; cDNA carried unique molecular identifiers. TCRdb reanalysed the 5' RACE reads using MiXCR and keeps one entry per CDR3 protein. The profile shows roughly 290,000 distinct CDR3 sequences, over 8.5% of them singletons. CDR1 is LNHNV and CDR2 is YYDKDF in the germline V gene (reference sequence). Trimming took off 3 bases at V and 1 base at J, with 21 bases between the two ends. The length of the CDR3 is 18 residues. This sample was also put to use in a study of yellow fever vaccine responses in identical twins.

The chain employs TRBV15 and TRBJ1-1, with a tentative D call TRBD1 (6 bases). The sequencing input was CD8+ T cells sorted from blood. The TCR originated in a woman aged 18-29 years in good health. CDR3 sequence: CATSRIPGHNRGNTEAFF. The CDR3 nucleotides read TGTGCCACCAGCAGGATCCCGGGACACAACAGAGGGAACACTGAAGCTTTCTTT.